Listed below are T cell receptor beta chains from one sample, sequenced in a study of cytomegalovirus exposure and HLA in healthy donors. TCRdb's copy holds only in-frame clones and misses some; the assay was immunoSEQ multiplex PCR. The sample shows more than 110,000 clones, roughly three quarters of them seen only once. What was sequenced was PBMCs. The source is a male donor in good health and CMV-seronegative. Each CDR3 is given with its conserved first and last residue. The D gene is left open where the match is weak. Size is stated for part of the rows, as once, few or many counts, or as a class when the clone is expanded.

cdr3_nt cdr3_aa v_call d_call clone_size j_call
TGTGCCAGCAGAAGGGACAGGCGGTCTGGAAACACCATATATTTT CASRRDRRSGNTIYF TRBV6-5 TRBD1 - TRBJ1-3
TGTGCCAGCAGTTTATTCGGGACAGGGAAGGTCAATGAGCAGTTCTTC CASSLFGTGKVNEQFF TRBV28 TRBD1 few TRBJ2-1
TGCGCCAGCAGCCGATCAGCGGGGGTGGAGACCCAGTACTTC CASSRSAGVETQYF TRBV4-3 TRBD2 few TRBJ2-5
TGTGCCAGCAGCCGGGAGCCGCTTACATCCTATAATTCACCCCTCCACTTT CASSREPLTSYNSPLHF TRBV27 - - TRBJ1-6
TGTGCCAGCAGTGTTGAGACAGGGCCAATTTATGGCTACACCTTC CASSVETGPIYGYTF TRBV2 TRBD1 - TRBJ1-2
TGTGCCAGCAGCGGGGACAGCTTCTATGGCTACACCTTC CASSGDSFYGYTF TRBV6-1 TRBD1 - TRBJ1-2
TGTGCCAGCAGCAGTGCTAGCGGGGGGGTTAGAGAGACCCAGTACTTC CASSSASGGVRETQYF TRBV4-2 TRBD2 - TRBJ2-5
TGTGCCAGCAGTTCCGCACAGGGGGTAGGGGTCGAAGCTTTCTTT CASSSAQGVGVEAFF TRBV28 TRBD1 - TRBJ1-1
TGTGCCAGCAGCTTAGGCCGGGGGTGGGCTTTCTTT CASSLGRGWAFF TRBV7-2 - - TRBJ1-1
TGCGCCAGCAGCTTGGCCCCAGGACAGTCTTTCTACGAGCAGTACTTC CASSLAPGQSFYEQYF TRBV5-1 - - TRBJ2-7
TGTGCCAGCAGTTCGAGACAGGGAATGGGCACTGAAGCTTTCTTT CASSSRQGMGTEAFF TRBV6-6 TRBD1 - TRBJ1-1
TGTGCCGTCAGCGGTCCGGGGGGGGGAGATACGCAGTATTTT CAVSGPGGGDTQYF TRBV10-3 TRBD2 few TRBJ2-3
TGTGCCAGCAGCTTATGGTCTGCGGGGCAGCGAGAGCAGTTCTTC CASSLWSAGQREQFF TRBV7-9 - - TRBJ2-1
TGCGCCACGCGGGGACAGGCCGGAAACTATGGCTACACCTTC CATRGQAGNYGYTF TRBV4-1 TRBD1 - TRBJ1-2
TGTGCCAGCAGCTTGGCCGGGACAGGGGGCTACACCTTC CASSLAGTGGYTF TRBV5-4 TRBD1 - TRBJ1-2
TGTGCCAGCAGCTCGCGACAGGGGGGTGCCTACGAGCAGTACTTC CASSSRQGGAYEQYF TRBV13 TRBD1 once TRBJ2-7
TGTGCCAGCAGTTTAAGCGTTGCCTACGAGCAGTACTTC CASSLSVAYEQYF TRBV7-2 - - TRBJ2-7
TGTGCCAGCAGTTTAGCCGGGACAAGACCTAGCCGAGGCTACACCTTC CASSLAGTRPSRGYTF TRBV27 - - TRBJ1-2
TGTGCCAGTAGTATAGGAGGCAGCAATCAGCCCCAGCATTTT CASSIGGSNQPQHF TRBV19 - - TRBJ1-5
TGTGCCAGTAGTAATCGACAGGGAGGGAACACTGAAGCTTTCTTT CASSNRQGGNTEAFF TRBV19 TRBD1 few TRBJ1-1
TGTGCCAGCAGCTTGGGGTATAGGGGCCAGTACTTC CASSLGYRGQYF TRBV5-8 - - TRBJ2-5
TGTGCCAGCAGTTTCGGCGGGATTTACTATGGCTACACCTTC CASSFGGIYYGYTF TRBV6-6 - - TRBJ1-2